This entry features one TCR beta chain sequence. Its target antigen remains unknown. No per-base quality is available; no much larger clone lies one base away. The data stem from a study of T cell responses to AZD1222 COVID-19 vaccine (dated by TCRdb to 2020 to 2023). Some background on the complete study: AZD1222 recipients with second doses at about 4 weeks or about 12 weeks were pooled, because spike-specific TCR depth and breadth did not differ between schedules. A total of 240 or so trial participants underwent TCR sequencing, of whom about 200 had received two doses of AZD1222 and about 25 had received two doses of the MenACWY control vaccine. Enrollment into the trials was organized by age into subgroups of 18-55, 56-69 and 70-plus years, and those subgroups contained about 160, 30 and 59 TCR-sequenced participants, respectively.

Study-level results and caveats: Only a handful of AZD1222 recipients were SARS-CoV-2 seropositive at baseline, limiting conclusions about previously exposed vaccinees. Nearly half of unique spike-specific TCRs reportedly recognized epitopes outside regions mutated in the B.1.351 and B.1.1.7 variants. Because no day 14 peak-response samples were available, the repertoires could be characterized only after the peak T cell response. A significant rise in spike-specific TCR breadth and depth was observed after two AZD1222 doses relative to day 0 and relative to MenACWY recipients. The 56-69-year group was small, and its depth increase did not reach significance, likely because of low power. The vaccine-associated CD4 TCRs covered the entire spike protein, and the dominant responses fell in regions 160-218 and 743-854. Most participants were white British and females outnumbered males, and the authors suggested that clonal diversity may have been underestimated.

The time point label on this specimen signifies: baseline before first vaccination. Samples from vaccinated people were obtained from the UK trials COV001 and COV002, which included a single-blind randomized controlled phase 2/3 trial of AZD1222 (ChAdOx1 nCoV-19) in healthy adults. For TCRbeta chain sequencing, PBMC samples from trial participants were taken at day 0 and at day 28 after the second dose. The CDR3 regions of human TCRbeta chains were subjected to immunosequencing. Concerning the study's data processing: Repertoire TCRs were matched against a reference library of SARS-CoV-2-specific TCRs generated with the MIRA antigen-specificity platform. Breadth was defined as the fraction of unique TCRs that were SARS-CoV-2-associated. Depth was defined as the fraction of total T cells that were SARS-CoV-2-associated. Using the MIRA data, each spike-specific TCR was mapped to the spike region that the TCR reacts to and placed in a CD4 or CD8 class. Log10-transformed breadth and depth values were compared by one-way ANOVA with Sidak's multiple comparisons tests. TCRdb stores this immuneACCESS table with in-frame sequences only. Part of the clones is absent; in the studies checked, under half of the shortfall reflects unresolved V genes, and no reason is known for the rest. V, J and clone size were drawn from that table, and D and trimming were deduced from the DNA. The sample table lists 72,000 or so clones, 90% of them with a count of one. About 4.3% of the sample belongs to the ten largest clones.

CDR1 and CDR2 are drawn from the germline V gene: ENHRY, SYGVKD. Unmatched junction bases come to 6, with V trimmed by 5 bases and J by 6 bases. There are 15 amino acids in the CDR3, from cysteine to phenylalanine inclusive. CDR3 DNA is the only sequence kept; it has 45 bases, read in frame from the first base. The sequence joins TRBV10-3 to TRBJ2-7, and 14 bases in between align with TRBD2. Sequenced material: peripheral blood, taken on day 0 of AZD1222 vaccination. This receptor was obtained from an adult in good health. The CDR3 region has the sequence CAISQGTSGSSEQYF. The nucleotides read TGTGCCATCAGTCAAGGGACTAGCGGGAGCAGCGAGCAGTACTTC.